Below, 18 T cell receptor beta chains from the same sample are listed, as sequenced in a study of vaccination and CD4 T cells after COVID-19. With the Oncomine TCR Beta short-read assay, DNA from cultured CD4+ T cells was sequenced. TCRdb fed the PCR reads into MiXCR, producing one record per CDR3 protein. The repertoire holds just under 4,500 distinct CDR3 sequences, with roughly 22% as singletons. Stated treatment: approximately nine-day PBMC culture with coronavirus spike peptide pools or control peptides (ViraFEST assay). What these receptors recognize is not known. The sample consisted of CD4+ T cells from blood, cultured in vitro, taken after SARS-CoV-2 vaccination. Receptors were obtained from a human donor who had recovered from COVID-19.

The sample holds a few counts of this clonotype. This chain links TRBV4-1 with TRBJ2-7; D is undetermined. Germline CDR1 reads MGHRA; CDR2 reads YSYEKL. This CDR3 is 18 amino acids long. Trimming removed 3 bases from V and 7 bases from J, with 28 bases in between. CDR3 DNA: TGCGCCAGCAGCCACTCGGCCCTCAGGAGTACCTCAGTCCGGGAGCAGTACTTC. It encodes CASSHSALRSTSVREQYF.

The sample holds many counts of this clonotype. This chain links TRBV6-1 with TRBJ1-5; a weak D match, TRBD1 (6 bases). V was cut by 2 bases and J by 10 bases, with 15 bases left in between. Germline CDR1 reads MNHNS; CDR2 reads SASEGT. The CDR3 covers 14 residues. The CDR3 is CASSEIGLGGPQHF. In DNA form, the CDR3 reads TGTGCCAGCAGTGAAATCGGCCTCGGGGGCCCCCAGCATTTT.

This clonotype is termed medium-sized (0.01 to 0.1%). This chain links TRBV7-9 with TRBJ1-1; 7 bases fit TRBD1. Trimming at V came to 3 bases and at J to 3 bases, leaving 7 bases not matched to a gene. CDR1 is SEHNR and CDR2 is FQNEAQ in the germline V gene (reference sequence). CDR3 size: 15 residues. The CDR3 DNA sequence: TGTGCCAGCAGCTTGGGGGACAGAGGGTACACTGAAGCTTTCTTT. This sequence encodes CASSLGDRGYTEAFF.

This clonotype came up a few times. V usage is TRBV6-1 and J usage is TRBJ2-1; 7 bases are shared with TRBD1. Germline V gene sequence: CDR1 MNHNS, CDR2 SASEGT. The CDR3 is 12 residues long. Trimming cost V 4 bases and J 10 bases; bases outside gene matches: 4. The CDR3 sequence: CASSAGGDEQFF. The CDR3 nucleotides are TGTGCCAGCAGTGCAGGGGGTGACGAGCAGTTCTTC.

The chain combines TRBV6-1 with TRBJ1-2; D call uncertain. V was shortened by 5 bases and J by 3 bases, with 16 bases between the two germline ends. CDR1 and CDR2 from the germline V gene are MNHNS and SASEGT. The CDR3 is 15 residues long. CDR3 DNA sequence: TGTGCCAGCAGTCAGAAAATGGGCACGGACTATGGCTACACCTTC. Protein product: CASSQKMGTDYGYTF.

This clonotype was picked up many times. V and J are TRBV6-1 and TRBJ2-7; the match to TRBD2 covers 11 bases. CDR1 MNHNS and CDR2 SASEGT come from the germline V gene. This CDR3 is 16 amino acids long. V lost 6 bases to trimming and J lost 5 bases; unmatched junction nucleotides: 12. The CDR3: CASRQPLAGVPHEQYF. DNA for the CDR3: TGTGCCAGCAGACAACCACTAGCGGGGGTCCCCCACGAGCAGTACTTC.

As concerns this clonotype: Being one base from a much bigger clone, this may be a read error. The chain has TRBV7-2 and TRBJ2-3; 10 nucleotides line up with TRBD1. The CDR3 sequence is 14 residues long. Germline values: CDR1 SGHTA, CDR2 FQGNSA. DNA for the CDR3: TGTGCCAGCAGCTGGGACAGGGGCTCGGATACGCGGTATTTT. Its translation: CASSWDRGSDTRYF.

The rearrangement joins TRBV5-4 to TRBJ2-7; no clear D. Germline CDR1 and CDR2: SGHNT and YYREEE (reference sequence). This CDR3 is 14 amino acids long. Trimming cost V 4 bases and J 2 bases, with 13 bases left between them. CDR3 protein: CASSLNIGPYEQYF. DNA for the CDR3: TGTGCCAGCAGCCTCAATATAGGTCCCTACGAGCAGTACTTC.

This clonotype turned up a few times. The chain links TRBV21-1 to TRBJ2-7; TRBD1 is the table's D call, not checked against the DNA. TRBV21-1 corresponds to a pseudogene. There are 16 residues in the CDR3. CDR3 sequence reads: CASKAPREQEFYEQYF. CDR3 DNA: TGTGCCAGCAAGGCCCCGAGAGAACAGGAATTCTACGAGCAGTACTTC.

A single count supports this clonotype. The V call is TRBV2, the J call TRBJ2-5; a possible D gene is TRBD2 (5 bases). Trimming removed 7 bases at V and 5 bases at J, with 17 bases between. Germline-derived CDR1 and CDR2 are SNHLY and FYNNEI. This CDR3 has 14 residues. The DNA for the CDR3 is TGTGCCAGCACCGAGGTCGGGGTAGGGGAGACCCAGTACTTC. It codes for CASTEVGVGETQYF.

This clonotype turned up a few times. The chain combines TRBV10-1 with TRBJ2-7, with 8 bases lining up with TRBD2. The CDR3 runs 12 residues. CDR1 and CDR2 (germline): WNHNN, SYGVQD (reference sequence). The chain's CDR3 is CRAGGFSLEQYF. DNA of the CDR3: TGCCGTGCGGGGGGTTTCTCCCTCGAGCAGTACTTC.

This clonotype came up many times. J is TRBJ2-7 and V is TRBV7-2; 8 bases align to TRBD2. CDR1 SGHTA and CDR2 FQGNSA come from the germline V gene. J was trimmed by 4 bases and V by 1 base; bases with no gene match: 6. The CDR3 is 15 amino acids. The CDR3 DNA reads TGTGCCAGCAGCTTAGAAGCGGGGGAGAGTTACGAGCAGTACTTC. It translates to CASSLEAGESYEQYF.

This clonotype has a count of ten or more. V gene TRBV6-4 combines with J gene TRBJ2-5; no definite D call. There are 14 residues in the CDR3. From germline, CDR1 is MRHNA and CDR2 SNTAGT. Trimming cost V 3 bases and J 6 bases, with 14 bases left between them. CDR3: CASSELPHSKTQYF. DNA of the CDR3: TGTGCCAGCAGTGAACTTCCTCACTCGAAGACCCAGTACTTC.

A remark on this clonotype: A much larger clone lies a single base off, so this may be a read error. The chain carries TRBV7-8 and TRBJ1-5; weak D call: TRBD1 (6 bases). CDR3 size: 14 residues. Germline V gene data show CDR1 as SGHVS and CDR2 as FQNEAQ. The CDR3 bases are TGTGCCGGCAGCCAAGGGGGGTTCAATCAGCCCCAGCATTTT. Encoded protein: CAGSQGGFNQPQHF.

This clonotype is medium-sized. The gene calls are TRBV20-1 and TRBJ2-7, with a tentative D call TRBD2 (6 bases). In germline, CDR1 is DFQATT, CDR2 SNEGSKA (reference sequence). Trimming removed 5 bases at V and 0 bases at J, with 14 bases between. There are 14 residues in the CDR3. Here the CDR3 reads CSALGLAPSYEQYF. DNA for the CDR3: TGCAGTGCTCTTGGGCTAGCGCCCTCCTACGAGCAGTACTTC.

This clonotype was found many times. The V call is TRBV20-1, the J call TRBJ1-1; no firm D call. The V end was cut by 6 bases, the J end by 8 bases, with 13 bases between. Germline V gene lookup returns CDR1 DFQATT and CDR2 SNEGSKA (reference sequence). The CDR3 runs 11 residues. The CDR3 sequence is CSAADPREAFF. DNA for the CDR3: TGCAGTGCCGCAGACCCCCGGGAAGCTTTCTTT.

Here the CDR3 reads CASSPSGGHTEAFF. Here the CDR3 DNA reads TGTGCCAGCAGCCCCAGCGGGGGGCACACTGAAGCTTTCTTT. The chain has TRBV5-4 and TRBJ1-1; D perhaps matches TRBD1 (6 bases). The V end lost 4 bases, the J end lost 3 bases, and 13 bases lay between the germline ends. There are 14 residues in the CDR3. Germline lookup yields CDR1 SGHNT and CDR2 YYREEE (reference sequence).

This clonotype has a count of ten or more. This chain connects TRBV10-1 to TRBJ1-6; D possibly corresponds to TRBD1 (5 bases). V lost 8 bases, J lost 7 bases, and 12 bases lay in between. The CDR3 is made up of 13 amino acids. The V gene's germline CDR1 is WNHNN and CDR2 SYGVQD (reference sequence). The CDR3 nucleotides read TGCGCCAGCTCTCCGGGACTAAATTCACCCCTCCACTTT. It translates to CASSPGLNSPLHF.